Listed below are T cell receptor beta chains from one sample, sequenced in a study of shared clonotypes between healthy human individuals. The table came from immunoSEQ multiplex PCR; TCRdb's copy has only in-frame clones and leaves some out. The sample records about 1.1 million clones, 70% to 85% being singletons. The sample was memory CD4+ T cells from PBMCs. These receptors were obtained from a man younger than 35 in good health. Some clones in this sample may be carry-over from other donors' samples. CDR3s include the opening cysteine and the closing phenylalanine or tryptophan. A D gene is named only where the DNA matches it firmly. Only some rows state a clone size, as once, few, many or a class for expanded clones.

D gene	clone size	J gene	V gene	CDR3 DNA	CDR3 protein
NA	NA	TRBJ2-1	TRBV5-1	TGCGCCAGCAGCTTTGGTGTCCGAGGCAATGAGCAGTTCTTC	CASSFGVRGNEQFF
NA	NA	TRBJ2-1	TRBV5-1	TGCGCCAGCAGCTTGGTGCAGGGGTTAAATGAGCAGTTCTTC	CASSLVQGLNEQFF
TRBD1	NA	TRBJ2-7	TRBV11-2	TGTGCCAGCAGCTCGGGACAGTTTTCCTACGAGCAGTACTTC	CASSSGQFSYEQYF
NA	few	TRBJ1-5	TRBV19	TGTGCCAGTAACCATCGCAACAATCAGCCCCAGCATTTT	CASNHRNNQPQHF
TRBD2	NA	TRBJ2-7	TRBV9	TGTGCCAGCAGCGTAGATCCGGCGGGAGGGATCTACGAGCAGTACTTC	CASSVDPAGGIYEQYF
TRBD2	NA	TRBJ2-6	TRBV5-1	TGCGCCAGCAGCCGCGGGGGGCAGGGGCAGTTTGGGGCCAACGTCCTGACTTTC	CASSRGGQGQFGANVLTF
NA	once	TRBJ1-1	TRBV25-1	TGTGCCAGCAGTGTTGGGGGGCAAACTGAAGCTTTCTTT	CASSVGGQTEAFF
NA	NA	TRBJ2-1	TRBV7-9	TGTGCCAGCACCCAATCCGACCCTTACAATGAGCAGTTCTTC	CASTQSDPYNEQFF
TRBD2	NA	TRBJ2-1	TRBV5-1	TGCGCCAGCAGCTTAAGCGGGAACTCCTACAATGAGCAGTTCTTC	CASSLSGNSYNEQFF
TRBD1	NA	TRBJ1-5	TRBV7-8	TGTGCCAGCAGCTCCAGGACAGGGGGCCGGGGCAATCAGCCCCAGCATTTT	CASSSRTGGRGNQPQHF
NA	NA	TRBJ2-1	TRBV2	TGTGCCAGCAGTGTGGGTCAGCTCTCCTACAATGAGCAGTTCTTC	CASSVGQLSYNEQFF
NA	NA	TRBJ2-7	TRBV5-1	TGCGCCAGCAGCTTTCTTGGTTATCCTTACGAGCAGTACTTC	CASSFLGYPYEQYF
NA	NA	TRBJ2-1	TRBV5-3	TGTGCCAGAAGCTTAAGGGGCAGCTCCTACAATGAGCAGTTCTTC	CARSLRGSSYNEQFF
NA	few	TRBJ2-7	TRBV18	TGTGCCAGCTCACAGGCGGGGACAGCACACGAGCAGTACTTC	CASSQAGTAHEQYF
NA	few	TRBJ2-7	TRBV28	TGTGCCAGCAGTTTGGAGGAGACCCCTCGGGACGAGCAGTACTTC	CASSLEETPRDEQYF
NA	NA	TRBJ1-5	TRBV28	TGTGCCAGCAGTTTGAGAGCCCGGGGAAGTGGCAATCAGCCCCAGCATTTT	CASSLRARGSGNQPQHF
TRBD2	NA	TRBJ2-7	TRBV13	TGTGCCAGCAGTGTAGCGGGAGCCCTCGCGCACGAGCAGTACTTC	CASSVAGALAHEQYF
TRBD1	once	TRBJ2-7	TRBV7-8	TGTGCCAGCAGCTTAGGCAGGGGGCTCTCCTACGAGCAGTACTTC	CASSLGRGLSYEQYF
TRBD2	few	TRBJ2-1	TRBV28	TGTGCCAGCAGTTTCGGGCCTAGCGGGAGGTCCAGGGGGGGGCAGTTCTTC	CASSFGPSGRSRGGQFF
TRBD2	NA	TRBJ2-1	TRBV4-2	TGTGCCAGCAGCCACACGATAGCGGGGTTCGACAATGAGCAGTTCTTC	CASSHTIAGFDNEQFF
NA	few	TRBJ1-2	TRBV7-9	TGTGCCAGCAGCCGTGACGACTATGGCTACACCTTC	CASSRDDYGYTF
TRBD2	NA	TRBJ2-2	TRBV5-4	TGTGCCAGCAGCACGGGACTAGCGGGAAACACCGGGGAGCTGTTTTTT	CASSTGLAGNTGELFF
NA	NA	TRBJ1-2	TRBV19	TGTGCCAGTAGAAAAGGACCGGGTACCTATGGCTACACCTTC	CASRKGPGTYGYTF
NA	NA	TRBJ2-5	TRBV5-1	TGCGCCAGCACGGCAGAAGAGACCCAGTACTTC	CASTAEETQYF
TRBD2	NA	TRBJ2-5	TRBV14	TGTGCCAGCAGCCCGTTAGCGGGAGGAAGTGTAGGGCAAGAGACCCAGTACTTC	CASSPLAGGSVGQETQYF
NA	NA	TRBJ1-2	TRBV7-1	TGTGCCAGCAGCCTTTCAGACGAGGGAAAGACCTATGGCTACACCTTC	CASSLSDEGKTYGYTF
NA	NA	TRBJ2-3	TRBV18	TGTGCCAGCTCACCGGATTTGGGGCCGATAGATACGCAGTATTTT	CASSPDLGPIDTQYF
NA	NA	TRBJ2-5	TRBV6-5	TGTGCCAGCACTGCGACTGGGACCCAGTACTTC	CASTATGTQYF
NA	few	TRBJ2-7	TRBV6-5	TGTGCCAGCACCCTCAGGGGGGGGAGCTCCTACGAGCAGTACTTC	CASTLRGGSSYEQYF
TRBD2	NA	TRBJ2-1	TRBV6-1	TGTGCCAGCATCCTGACTAGCGGGACCCCGGTTCAGTTCTTC	CASILTSGTPVQFF
NA	few	TRBJ1-1	TRBV10-2	TGCGCCAGCAGTGAGCAGGGCACCACTGAAGCTTTCTTT	CASSEQGTTEAFF
TRBD1	NA	TRBJ1-5	TRBV28	TGTGCCAGCAGTTCCCCTGACAGGGACCCTCAGCCCCAGCATTTT	CASSSPDRDPQPQHF
NA	NA	TRBJ1-4	TRBV30	TGTGCCTGGAATAGGGAGAGCGATGAAAAACTGTTTTTT	CAWNRESDEKLFF